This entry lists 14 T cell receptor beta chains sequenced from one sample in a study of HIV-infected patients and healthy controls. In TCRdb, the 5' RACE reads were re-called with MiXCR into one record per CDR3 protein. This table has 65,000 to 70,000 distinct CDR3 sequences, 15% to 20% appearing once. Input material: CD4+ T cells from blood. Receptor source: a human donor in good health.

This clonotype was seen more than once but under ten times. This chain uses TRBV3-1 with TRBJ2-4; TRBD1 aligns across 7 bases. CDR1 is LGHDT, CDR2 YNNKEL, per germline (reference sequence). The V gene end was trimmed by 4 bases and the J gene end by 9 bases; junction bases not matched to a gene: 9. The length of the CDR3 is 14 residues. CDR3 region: CASSPRVQGPIQYF. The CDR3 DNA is TGTGCCAGCAGCCCCAGGGTACAGGGGCCCATTCAGTACTTC. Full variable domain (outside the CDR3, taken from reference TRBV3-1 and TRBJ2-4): DTAVSQTPKYLVTQMGNDKSIKCEQNLGHDTMYWYKQDSKKFLKIMFSYNNKELIINETVPNRFSPKSPDKAHLNLHINSLELGDSAVYFCASSPRVQGPIQYFGAGTRLSVL.

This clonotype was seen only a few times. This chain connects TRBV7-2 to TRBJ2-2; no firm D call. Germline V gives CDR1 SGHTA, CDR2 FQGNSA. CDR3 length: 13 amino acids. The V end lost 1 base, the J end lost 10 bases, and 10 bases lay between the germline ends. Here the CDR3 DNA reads TGTGCCAGCAGCTTAGAACGCCTGGAGGAGCTGTTTTTT. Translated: CASSLERLEELFF.

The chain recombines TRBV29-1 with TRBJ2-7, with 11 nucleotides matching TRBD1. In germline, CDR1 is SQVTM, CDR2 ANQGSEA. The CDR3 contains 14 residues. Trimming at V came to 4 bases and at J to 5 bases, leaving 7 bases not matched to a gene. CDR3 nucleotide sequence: TGCAGCGTTGTTGGGACAGGGGGTGTCCACGAGCAGTACTTC. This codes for CSVVGTGGVHEQYF.

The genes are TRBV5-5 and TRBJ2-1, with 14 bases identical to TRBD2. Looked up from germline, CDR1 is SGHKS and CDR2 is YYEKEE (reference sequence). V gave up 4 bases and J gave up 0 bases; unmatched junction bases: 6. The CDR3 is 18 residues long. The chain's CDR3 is CASSRGLAGAISYNEQFF. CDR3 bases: TGTGCCAGCAGCAGGGGACTAGCGGGGGCGATCTCCTACAATGAGCAGTTCTTC.

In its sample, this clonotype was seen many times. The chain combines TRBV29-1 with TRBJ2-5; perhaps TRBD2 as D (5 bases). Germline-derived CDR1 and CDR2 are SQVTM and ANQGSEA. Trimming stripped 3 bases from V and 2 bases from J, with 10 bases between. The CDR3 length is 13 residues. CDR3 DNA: TGCAGCGTTGATCTTCCGGGACAAGAGACCCAGTACTTC. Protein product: CSVDLPGQETQYF. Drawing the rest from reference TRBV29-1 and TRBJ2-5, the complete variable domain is SAVISQKPSRDICQRGTSLTIQCQVDSQVTMMFWYRQQPGQSLTLIATANQGSEATYESGFVIDKFPISRPNLTFSTLTVSNMSPEDSSIYLCSVDLPGQETQYFGPGTRLLVL.

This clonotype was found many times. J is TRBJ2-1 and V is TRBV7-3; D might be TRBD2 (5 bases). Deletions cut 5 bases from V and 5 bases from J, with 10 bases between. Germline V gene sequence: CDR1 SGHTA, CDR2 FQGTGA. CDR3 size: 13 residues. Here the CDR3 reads CASSPPGNNEQFF. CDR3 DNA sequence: TGTGCCAGCAGCCCGCCCGGGAACAATGAGCAGTTCTTC.

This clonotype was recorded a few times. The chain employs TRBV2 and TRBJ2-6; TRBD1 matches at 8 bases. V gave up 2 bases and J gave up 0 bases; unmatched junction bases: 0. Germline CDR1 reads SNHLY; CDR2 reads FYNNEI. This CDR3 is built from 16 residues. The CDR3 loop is CASSETGGSGANVLTF. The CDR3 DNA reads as TGTGCCAGCAGTGAAACAGGGGGCTCTGGGGCCAACGTCCTGACTTTC.

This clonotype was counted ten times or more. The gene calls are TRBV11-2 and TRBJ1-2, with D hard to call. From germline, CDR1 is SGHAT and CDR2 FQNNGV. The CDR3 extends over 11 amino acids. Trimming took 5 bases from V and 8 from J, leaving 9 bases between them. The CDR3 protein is CASSQVWGYTF. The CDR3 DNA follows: TGTGCCAGCAGCCAAGTTTGGGGCTACACCTTC.

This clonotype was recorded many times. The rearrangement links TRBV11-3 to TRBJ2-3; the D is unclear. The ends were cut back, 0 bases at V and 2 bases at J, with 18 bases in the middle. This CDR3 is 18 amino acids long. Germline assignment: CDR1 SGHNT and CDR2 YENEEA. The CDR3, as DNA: TGTGCCAGCAGCTTAGAATTCTTCGCGCGGCTGCTCACAGATACGCAGTATTTT. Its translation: CASSLEFFARLLTDTQYF.

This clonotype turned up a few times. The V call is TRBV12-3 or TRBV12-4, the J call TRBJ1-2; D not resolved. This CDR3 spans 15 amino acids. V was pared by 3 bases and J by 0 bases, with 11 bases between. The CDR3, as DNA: TGTGCCAGCAGTTTGAGGGCAGCGGCTAACTATGGCTACACCTTC. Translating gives CASSLRAAANYGYTF.

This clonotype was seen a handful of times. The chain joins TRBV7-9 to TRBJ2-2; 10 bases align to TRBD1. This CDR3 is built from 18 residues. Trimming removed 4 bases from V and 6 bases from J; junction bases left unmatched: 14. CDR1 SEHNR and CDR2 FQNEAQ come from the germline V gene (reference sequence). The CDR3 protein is CASSSKSGGTGEPGELFF. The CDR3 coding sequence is TGTGCCAGCAGCTCAAAGTCGGGCGGGACAGGGGAACCCGGGGAGCTGTTTTTT.

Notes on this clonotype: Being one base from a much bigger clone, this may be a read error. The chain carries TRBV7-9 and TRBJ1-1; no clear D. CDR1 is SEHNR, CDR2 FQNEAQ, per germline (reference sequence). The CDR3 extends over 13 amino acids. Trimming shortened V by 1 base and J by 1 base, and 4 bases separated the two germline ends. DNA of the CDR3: TGTGCCAGCAGCTTAGAGGAGAACACTGAAGCTTTCTTT. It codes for CASSLEENTEAFF.

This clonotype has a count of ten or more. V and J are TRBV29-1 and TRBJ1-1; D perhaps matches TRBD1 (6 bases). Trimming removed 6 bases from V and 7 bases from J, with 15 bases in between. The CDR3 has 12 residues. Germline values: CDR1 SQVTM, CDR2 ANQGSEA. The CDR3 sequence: CSVGGGLGEAFF. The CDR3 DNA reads TGCAGCGTGGGCGGGGGCCTGGGTGAAGCTTTCTTT.

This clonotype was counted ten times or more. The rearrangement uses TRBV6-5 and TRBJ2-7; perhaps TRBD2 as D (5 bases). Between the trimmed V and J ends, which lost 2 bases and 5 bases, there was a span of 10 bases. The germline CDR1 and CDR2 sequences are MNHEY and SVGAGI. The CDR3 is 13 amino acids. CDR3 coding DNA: TGTGCCAGCAGTTACATGGGAGCCCACGAGCAGTACTTC. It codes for CASSYMGAHEQYF.